Below are 22 T cell receptor beta chains sequenced from a single sample in a study of T cells in Graves' hyperthyroidism and ophthalmopathy. Amplification of TCR beta CDR3 regions used RNA as the template. The TCR CDR3 was amplified in a first-round RT-PCR using the HTBI primer set. TCRdb itself ran the multiplex PCR reads through MiXCR, one entry per CDR3 protein. The top ten hold roughly a third of the sample, which has about 250,000 distinct CDR3 sequences, approximately 25% seen once. Sequenced: blood. The receptor set was obtained from a middle-aged woman with Graves' ophthalmopathy.

The chain links TRBV12-5 to TRBJ2-7; TRBD2 matches at 8 bases. Looked up from germline, CDR1 is LGHNT and CDR2 is FRNRAP. This CDR3 contains 16 residues. The ends lost 7 bases at V and 0 bases at J; junction bases unmatched: 11. The CDR3 coding sequence is TGTGCTAGTGCCCACCTTCTAGCGGGCCGCTCCTACGAGCAGTACTTC. It translates to CASAHLLAGRSYEQYF. Full variable domain (missing parts from reference TRBV12-5 and TRBJ2-7): DARVTQTPRHKVTEMGQEVTMRCQPILGHNTVFWYRQTMMQGLELLAYFRNRAPLDDSGMPKDRFSAEMPDATLATLKIQPSEPRDSAVYFCASAHLLAGRSYEQYFGPGTRLTVT.

The sample holds many counts of this clonotype. The chain combines TRBV7-3 with TRBJ1-3; no reliable D call. Germline V gene data show CDR1 as SGHTA and CDR2 as FQGTGA. CDR3 length equals 13 residues. V lost 1 base to trimming and J lost 3 bases, with 4 bases between them. This chain's CDR3 is CASSLMNGNTIYF. The CDR3 nucleotides are TGTGCCAGCAGCTTAATGAATGGAAACACCATATATTTT.

At least ten counts were recorded for this clonotype. V and J are TRBV6-4 and TRBJ1-3; possibly TRBD1 for D (5 bases). This CDR3 has 16 residues. Germline CDR1 and CDR2: MRHNA and SNTAGT. V lost 3 bases and J 1 base, leaving 13 bases between the germline ends. CDR3 in DNA: TGTGCCAGCAGTGAATCCGGGACGGCGTCTGGAAACACCATATATTTT. This sequence encodes CASSESGTASGNTIYF.

The chain joins TRBV5-1 to TRBJ2-5; D could derive from TRBD1 or TRBD2 (5 bases each). Per germline, CDR1 SGHRS and CDR2 YFSETQ. The CDR3 totals 15 residues. V was cut by 4 bases and J by 5 bases, with 18 bases left in between. For the CDR3, the DNA is TGCGCCAGCAGCCTGATCGGGACCCCAGGGGAGACCCAGTACTTC. It codes for CASSLIGTPGETQYF.

Many counts were recorded for this clonotype. This chain uses TRBV6-5 with TRBJ2-5; D might be TRBD1 (6 bases). The ends were cut back, 4 bases at V and 2 bases at J, with 17 bases in the middle. Looked up from germline, CDR1 is MNHEY and CDR2 is SVGAGI. This CDR3 spans 16 amino acids. In DNA form, the CDR3 reads TGTGCCAGCAGTTCGACCCGAGGACAGAAGCAAGAGACCCAGTACTTC. Translated: CASSSTRGQKQETQYF.

This clonotype was found many times. This chain joins TRBV7-9 and TRBJ1-1; D is ambiguous. Trimming shortened V by 1 base and J by 7 bases, and 7 bases separated the two germline ends. The CDR3 has 12 amino acids. Germline loops: CDR1 SEHNR, CDR2 FQNEAQ (reference sequence). The CDR3 loop reads CASSLVGSEAFF. The CDR3 bases are TGTGCCAGCAGCTTAGTGGGCAGTGAAGCTTTCTTT.

This clonotype was detected only a few times. A read error may be the cause here, since a much bigger clone is one base away. The chain carries TRBV7-3 and TRBJ2-3; 14 bases agree with TRBD2. Germline V gene sequence: CDR1 SGHTA, CDR2 FQGTGA. Trimming cost V 5 bases and J 4 bases; bases outside gene matches: 5. The CDR3 contains 16 residues. The CDR3 loop reads CASSLGLAGVSDTQYF. The CDR3 coding sequence is TGTGCCAGCAGCCTGGGACTAGCGGGAGTCTCAGATACGCAGTATTTT. The whole variable domain, filled in from reference TRBV7-3 and TRBJ2-3, reads GAGVSQTPSNKVTEKGKYVELRCDPISGHTALYWYRQSLGQGPEFLIYFQGTGAADDSGLPNDRFFAVRPEGSVSTLKIQRTERGDSAVYLCASSLGLAGVSDTQYFGPGTRLTVL.

This clonotype came up many times. Sequence at one end of the junction differs from germline and may be a read error. This chain connects TRBV29-1 to TRBJ2-7; 7 nucleotides line up with TRBD1. The CDR3 extends over 14 amino acids. Germline lookup yields CDR1 SQVTM and CDR2 ANQGSEA. This CDR3 is CSSKQGSSSSEQYF. In nucleotides, the CDR3 is TGCAGCTCCAAACAGGGGTCTTCCTCCTCCGAGCAGTACTTC.

The J gene is TRBJ1-1, the V gene TRBV28; a possible D gene is TRBD1 (6 bases). Trimming stripped 6 bases from V and 5 bases from J, with 13 bases between. Germline V gene data show CDR1 as MDHEN and CDR2 as SYDVKM. The CDR3 is 13 amino acids. The CDR3 loop reads CASRIQGRTEAFF. The CDR3 DNA is TGTGCCAGCAGAATCCAGGGGCGAACTGAAGCTTTCTTT.

The chain carries TRBV6-5 and TRBJ2-7; tentatively, D is TRBD1 or TRBD2 (6 bases each). Trimming took 0 bases from V and 5 from J, leaving 20 bases between them. Germline-derived CDR1 and CDR2 are MNHEY and SVGAGI. The CDR3 covers 17 residues. The CDR3 region has the DNA TGTGCCAGCAGTTACTCGATTAGGCAGGGGAGGAGGGACGAGCAGTACTTC. This codes for CASSYSIRQGRRDEQYF.

This clonotype was seen repeatedly, ten times or more. V is TRBV2 and J is TRBJ2-2, with 8 bases fitting TRBD1. V was pared by 6 bases and J by 3 bases, with 6 bases of the junction left unmatched. Germline V gives CDR1 SNHLY, CDR2 FYNNEI. The CDR3 has 15 residues. The CDR3 here is CASRRQGMDTGELFF. The CDR3 DNA reads as TGTGCCAGCAGACGACAGGGGATGGACACCGGGGAGCTGTTTTTT.

Ten or more counts support this clonotype. The J gene is TRBJ1-6, the V gene TRBV30; no firm D call. The V and J ends lost 2 bases and 4 bases respectively, with 9 bases between them. CDR3 length: 14 residues. Germline loops: CDR1 GTSNPN, CDR2 SVGIG (reference sequence). The CDR3 reads CAWSYRAYNSPLHF. The CDR3 nucleotides are TGTGCCTGGAGTTATAGGGCGTATAATTCACCCCTCCACTTT.

J is TRBJ2-7 and V is TRBV3-1, with 7 positions matching TRBD2. V was clipped by 4 bases and J by 1 base; unmatched bases: 7. The CDR3 is 15 residues long. The germline CDR1 and CDR2 sequences are LGHDT and YNNKEL (reference sequence). CDR3 nucleotide sequence: TGTGCCAGCAGCCCGGGGCTAGCGGAGTCCTACGAGCAGTACTTC. It codes for CASSPGLAESYEQYF.

This clonotype was counted only a few times. This chain uses TRBV6-2 or TRBV6-3 with TRBJ2-5; D unresolved. Germline loops: CDR1 MNHEY, CDR2 SVGEGT. V gave up 5 bases and J gave up 2 bases, with 12 bases separating them. The CDR3 spans 14 residues. The CDR3 spells CASSPSDGQETQYF. The CDR3 DNA follows: TGTGCCAGCAGTCCTTCGGACGGACAAGAGACCCAGTACTTC.

This clonotype was seen many times. The chain links TRBV28 to TRBJ2-3, with D perhaps TRBD2 (7 bases). V gave up 8 bases and J gave up 1 base, with 19 bases separating them. The CDR3 spans 16 residues. Germline CDR1 reads MDHEN; CDR2 reads SYDVKM. This CDR3 reads CASLPLAGARTDTQYF. The CDR3 coding sequence is TGTGCCAGCCTCCCCTTGGCGGGGGCCCGCACAGATACGCAGTATTTT.

In its sample, this clonotype was seen a few times. A much larger clone lies one base from this, so it may be a read error. Given the absence of the conserved phenylalanine or tryptophan at the CDR3 end, a read error is likely. The V call is TRBV7-8, the J call TRBJ1-2; D gene ambiguous. The CDR3 is made up of 15 amino acids. The germline V gene has CDR1 SGHVS and CDR2 FQNEAQ. With 0 bases removed from V and 5 bases from J, the gap between germline ends came to 13 bases. CDR3 sequence: CASSLAATSSYGYTV. Here the CDR3 DNA reads TGTGCCAGCAGCTTAGCGGCGACAAGCTCTTATGGCTACACCGTC.

Many counts were recorded for this clonotype. V gene TRBV30 combines with J gene TRBJ2-2; D possibly uses TRBD1 or TRBD2 (6 bases each). In germline, CDR1 is GTSNPN, CDR2 SVGIG (reference sequence). CDR3 length equals 16 residues. V was pared by 1 base and J by 3 bases, with 15 bases between. CDR3 protein: CAWSARGRSHTGELFF. DNA of the CDR3: TGTGCCTGGAGTGCTCGGGGGCGTTCGCACACCGGGGAGCTGTTTTTT.

In its sample, this clonotype was seen many times. The rearrangement joins TRBV28 to TRBJ1-3, with D hard to call. This CDR3 comprises 16 residues. With 7 bases removed from V and 0 bases from J, the gap between germline ends came to 16 bases. CDR1 is MDHEN and CDR2 is SYDVKM in the germline V gene. The DNA of the CDR3 is TGTGCCAGCAAGAAAACGGGAGAAGGCTCTGGAAACACCATATATTTT. This gives the protein CASKKTGEGSGNTIYF.

This clonotype showed up many times. This chain links TRBV29-1 with TRBJ1-1; no clear D gene. V lost 5 bases to trimming and J lost 6 bases, with 13 bases between them. Per germline, CDR1 SQVTM and CDR2 ANQGSEA. The CDR3 covers 12 residues. The chain's CDR3 is CSVSATDAEAFF. CDR3 coding DNA: TGCAGCGTTTCGGCTACGGACGCTGAAGCTTTCTTT.

In its sample, this clonotype was seen many times. The CDR3 is CATRLPSGQPRDGYTF. Written as DNA, the CDR3 is TGTGCCACCAGGTTGCCTTCGGGACAGCCCAGAGATGGCTACACCTTC. V is TRBV24-1 and J is TRBJ1-2, with 7 bases aligning to TRBD1. This CDR3 has 16 amino acids. CDR1 is KGHDR, CDR2 SFDVKD, per germline. V trimming: 7 bases; J trimming: 6 bases; junction bases outside the gene matches: 16.

At least ten counts were recorded for this clonotype. This rearrangement joins TRBV24-1 to TRBJ1-5, with TRBD1 as a possible D gene (6 bases). The germline V gene has CDR1 KGHDR and CDR2 SFDVKD. V dropped 8 bases and J dropped 6 bases, with 16 bases sitting between them. The CDR3 is 14 residues long. CDR3: CATIRNREGQPQHF. The CDR3 nucleotides are TGTGCCACCATTAGGAACAGGGAAGGTCAGCCCCAGCATTTT.

This clonotype appeared many times. The chain couples TRBV6-1 to TRBJ1-2; D unresolved. Germline V gene lookup returns CDR1 MNHNS and CDR2 SASEGT. Trimming removed 3 bases at V and 4 bases at J, with 9 bases between. This CDR3 is 13 amino acids long. This CDR3 reads CASSDRQVYGYTF. CDR3 sequence (DNA): TGTGCCAGCAGTGATCGTCAGGTCTATGGCTACACCTTC.